This record concerns one T cell receptor (beta chain) sequence. Its antigen is unknown. The data were taken from a study of cytomegalovirus exposure and HLA in healthy donors. The CDR3 sequence is 11 residues long. CDR1 and CDR2 (germline): DFQATT, SNEGSKA (reference sequence). PCR primers comprised 60 Vbeta and 13 Jbeta primers. The data were produced by immunoSEQ multiplex PCR, yet TCRdb's version contains in-frame clones alone and is incomplete. The sample comprises about 110,000 clones, around 84% of which are singletons, and 1.3% rests with the top ten. Findings and caveats of the study: Within a later analysis, the majority of CMV-associated TCR beta chains appeared HLA-restricted.

Sequenced input: PBMCs. V is TRBV20-1 and J is TRBJ1-1; a possible D gene is TRBD1 (5 bases). The receptor's source is a woman aged 30 to 39 in good health and CMV-seronegative. The CDR3 loop is CRGVRNTEAFF. CDR3 bases: TGCAGAGGGGTTAGGAACACTGAAGCTTTCTTT.